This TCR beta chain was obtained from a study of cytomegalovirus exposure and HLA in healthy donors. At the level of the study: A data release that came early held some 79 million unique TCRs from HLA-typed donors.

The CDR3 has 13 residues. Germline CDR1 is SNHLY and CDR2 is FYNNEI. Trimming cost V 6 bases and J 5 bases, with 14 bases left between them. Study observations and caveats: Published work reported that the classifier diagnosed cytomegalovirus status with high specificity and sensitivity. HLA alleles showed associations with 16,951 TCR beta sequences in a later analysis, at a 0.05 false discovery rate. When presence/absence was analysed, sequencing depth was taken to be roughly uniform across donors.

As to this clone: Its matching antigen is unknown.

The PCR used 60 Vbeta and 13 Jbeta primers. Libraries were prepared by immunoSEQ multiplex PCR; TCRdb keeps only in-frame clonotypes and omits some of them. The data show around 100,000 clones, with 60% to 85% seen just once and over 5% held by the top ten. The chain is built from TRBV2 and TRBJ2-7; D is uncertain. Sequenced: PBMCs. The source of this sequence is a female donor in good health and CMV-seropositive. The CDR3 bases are TGTGCCAGCAGCCCGTGGCCTCTGGACGAGCAGTACTTC. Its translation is CASSPWPLDEQYF.